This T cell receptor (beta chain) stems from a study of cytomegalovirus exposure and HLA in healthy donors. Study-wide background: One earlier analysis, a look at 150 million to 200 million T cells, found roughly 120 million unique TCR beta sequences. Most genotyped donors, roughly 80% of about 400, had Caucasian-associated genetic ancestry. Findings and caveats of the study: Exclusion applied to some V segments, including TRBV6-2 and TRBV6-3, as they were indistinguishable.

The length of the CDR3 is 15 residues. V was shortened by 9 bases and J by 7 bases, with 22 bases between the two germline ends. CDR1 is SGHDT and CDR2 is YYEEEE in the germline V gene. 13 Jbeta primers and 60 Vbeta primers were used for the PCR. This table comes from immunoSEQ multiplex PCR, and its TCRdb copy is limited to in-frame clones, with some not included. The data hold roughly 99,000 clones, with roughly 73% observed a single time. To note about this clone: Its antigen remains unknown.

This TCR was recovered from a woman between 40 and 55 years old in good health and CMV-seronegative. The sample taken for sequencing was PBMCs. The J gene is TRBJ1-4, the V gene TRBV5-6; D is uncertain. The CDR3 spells CAITHQRLRCEKLFF. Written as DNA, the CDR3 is TGTGCCATCACGCACCAGAGGCTACGTTGTGAAAAACTGTTTTTT.